This T cell receptor beta chain was identified in a study of OX40 agonist ivuxolimab in advanced cancers. Broader study findings: CD4+ T cells averaged fewer expanded clones than CD8+ T cells.

This CDR3 spans 16 amino acids. Germline V gene data show CDR1 as SGHRS and CDR2 as YFSETQ. Between the trimmed V and J ends, which lost 4 bases and 5 bases, there was a span of 21 bases. Points on this clone: Its antigen is unknown.

Using immunoSEQ multiplex PCR, the repertoire was profiled, and TCRdb retains in-frame clones only, with some absent. The sample has 77,000 or so clones, about 90% seen once. This sequence was found in an adult with an advanced solid tumor such as melanoma, head and neck, liver or kidney cancer. Sample: CD4+ or CD8+ T cells sorted from blood, taken in a trial of the OX40 agonist ivuxolimab. The chain uses TRBV5-1 and TRBJ2-5; the D gene could be TRBD1 or TRBD2 (5 bases each). This chain's CDR3 is CASSDPLGTIGETQYF. CDR3 DNA: TGCGCCAGCAGCGATCCGTTGGGGACGATAGGGGAGACCCAGTACTTC.